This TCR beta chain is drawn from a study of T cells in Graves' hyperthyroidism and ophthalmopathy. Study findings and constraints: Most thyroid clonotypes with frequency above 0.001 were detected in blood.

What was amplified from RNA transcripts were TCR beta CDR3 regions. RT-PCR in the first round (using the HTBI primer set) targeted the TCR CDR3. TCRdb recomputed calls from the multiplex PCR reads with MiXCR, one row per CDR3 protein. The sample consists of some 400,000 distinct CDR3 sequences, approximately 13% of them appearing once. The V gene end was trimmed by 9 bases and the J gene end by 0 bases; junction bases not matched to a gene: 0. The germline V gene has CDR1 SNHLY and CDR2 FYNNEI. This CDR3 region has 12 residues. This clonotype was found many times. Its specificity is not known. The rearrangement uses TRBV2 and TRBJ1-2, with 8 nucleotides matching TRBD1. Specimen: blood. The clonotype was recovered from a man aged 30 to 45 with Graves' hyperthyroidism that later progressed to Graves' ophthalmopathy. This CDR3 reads CARTGANYGYTF. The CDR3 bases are TGTGCCAGGACAGGGGCTAACTATGGCTACACCTTC.